The 20 T cell receptor beta chains below come from one sample, sequenced in a study of T-cell reconstitution after alpha-beta-depleted transplantation in children. Unique molecular identifiers featured in how the TCRbeta library was prepared. Using its own MiXCR run on the PCR reads, TCRdb lists one record per CDR3 protein. In the table there are about 610,000 distinct CDR3 sequences, around 27% of which are singletons. The material sequenced was PBMCs, taken before TCRalphabeta/CD19-depleted stem cell transplant. The receptors were gathered from a boy under two years old with Wiskott-Aldrich syndrome, due to receive a stem cell transplant.

This clonotype has only one observation. The chain employs TRBV18 and TRBJ2-1; D remains unclear. Deletions cut 4 bases from V and 1 base from J, with 20 bases between. Germline CDR1 reads KGHSH; CDR2 reads LQKENI. The CDR3 sequence is 18 residues long. The CDR3, as DNA: TGTGCCAGCTCACGGCTGTCCGGTTCGCGAACATCCTACAATGAGCAGTTCTTC. Its protein is CASSRLSGSRTSYNEQFF.

This clonotype was detected only a few times. The rearrangement uses TRBV6-2 or TRBV6-3 and TRBJ1-1; D unclear. The CDR3 totals 12 residues. Trimming left V 8 bases short and J 4 bases short, with 11 bases between. Looked up from germline, CDR1 is MNHEY and CDR2 is SVGEGT. The CDR3 reads CASGRPGTEAFF. CDR3 in DNA: TGTGCCAGCGGACGCCCCGGCACTGAAGCTTTCTTT.

This clonotype occurred a few times. The chain combines TRBV28 with TRBJ1-5, with no clear D. With 3 bases removed from V and 1 base from J, the gap between germline ends came to 19 bases. Germline assignment: CDR1 MDHEN and CDR2 SYDVKM. The CDR3 is 18 amino acids. CDR3 sequence: CASSFPTAGIMSNQPQHF. Here the CDR3 DNA reads TGTGCCAGCAGTTTCCCGACGGCAGGAATCATGAGCAATCAGCCCCAGCATTTT. Using reference TRBV28 and TRBJ1-5 for the parts outside the CDR3, the full variable domain is DVKVTQSSRYLVKRTGEKVFLECVQDMDHENMFWYRQDPGLGLRLIYFSYDVKMKEKGDIPEGYSVSREKKERFSLILESASTNQTSMYLCASSFPTAGIMSNQPQHFGDGTRLSIL.

The rearrangement joins TRBV12-3 or TRBV12-4 to TRBJ2-1; 10 positions match TRBD2. The CDR3 runs 18 residues. With V trimmed by 6 bases and J by 6 bases, 17 bases remained unmatched. The CDR3 bases are TGTGCCAGCAGCCATCCTGGGAAGCTAGCGGGAGACTCCAATGAGCAGTTCTTC. Protein: CASSHPGKLAGDSNEQFF.

This clonotype has just a few counts. This chain uses TRBV10-3 with TRBJ2-5, with 8 bases that match TRBD1. The V segment lost 9 bases and the J segment 5 bases; nucleotides outside the gene matches: 11. This CDR3 has 14 amino acids. From germline, CDR1 is ENHRY and CDR2 SYGVKD. The DNA for the CDR3 is TGTGCCATTAGAGCCGGGACAGGAGGGGAGACCCAGTACTTC. Protein product: CAIRAGTGGETQYF.

The chain couples TRBV20-1 to TRBJ2-1; weak D call: TRBD2 (6 bases). CDR3 size: 14 residues. Trimming left V 6 bases short and J 4 bases short, with 16 bases between. Per the germline V gene, CDR1 is DFQATT and CDR2 is SNEGSKA (reference sequence). Here the CDR3 DNA reads TGCAGTGCCTGGGCTGGAGGGCGTTACAATGAGCAGTTCTTC. This codes for CSAWAGGRYNEQFF.

This clonotype was counted only a few times. The V call is TRBV4-1, the J call TRBJ2-2; 7 nucleotides match TRBD1. The CDR3 has 12 residues. Germline loops: CDR1 MGHRA, CDR2 YSYEKL. J was trimmed by 6 bases and V by 6 bases; bases with no gene match: 1. The CDR3 sequence is CASRQGSGELFF. In DNA form, the CDR3 reads TGCGCCAGCAGACAGGGGTCCGGGGAGCTGTTTTTT.

As for this clonotype: The junction departs from germline at one end; a sequencing error may be responsible. The rearrangement uses TRBV10-2 and TRBJ2-1, with 13 bases that match TRBD2. The CDR3 is 16 residues long. Germline CDR1 WSHSY, CDR2 SAAADI. The CDR3 protein is CASSTHGTSGIYEHFF. The DNA for the CDR3 is TGCGCCAGCAGTACTCACGGGACTAGCGGGATCTATGAGCACTTCTTC.

This chain uses TRBV7-2 with TRBJ2-7; TRBD1 might be the D (8 bases). The CDR3 consists of 15 residues. Germline assignment: CDR1 SGHTA and CDR2 FQGNSA. V dropped 5 bases and J dropped 2 bases, with 16 bases sitting between them. CDR3 loop: CASSTNRGGPYEQYF. The CDR3 coding sequence is TGTGCCAGCAGCACCAACAGGGGGGGTCCCTACGAGCAGTACTTC.

The chain links TRBV6-2 or TRBV6-3 to TRBJ2-7; possibly TRBD1 for D (5 bases). The V and J ends lost 2 bases and 3 bases respectively, with 14 bases between them. Germline CDR1 MNHEY, CDR2 SVGEGT. CDR3 size: 15 residues. The CDR3 DNA sequence: TGTGCCAGCAGTTACGATCTTCGGCAGGGCTACGAGCAGTACTTC. The encoded protein is CASSYDLRQGYEQYF.

This clonotype came up a few times. This chain links TRBV19 with TRBJ2-3; 7 bases are a match to TRBD2. The CDR3 has 16 amino acids. After removal of 4 bases from V and 6 bases from J, the junction contained 13 bases not matched to a gene. Germline CDR1 is LNHDA and CDR2 is SQIVND (reference sequence). The CDR3 region has the DNA TGTGCCAGTAGTACGAAGACCGGGAGGTCGACTGATACGCAGTATTTT. Its translation is CASSTKTGRSTDTQYF.

The V call is TRBV7-2, the J call TRBJ2-1, with D perhaps assigned TRBD1 or TRBD2 (5 bases each). V was trimmed by 2 bases and J by 8 bases, leaving 16 bases between them. CDR3 length: 15 amino acids. Looked up from germline, CDR1 is SGHTA and CDR2 is FQGNSA. For the CDR3, the DNA is TGTGCCAGCAGCTTATTAGGGACCGGTTTGGATGAGCAGTTCTTC. Protein sequence: CASSLLGTGLDEQFF.

This clonotype was detected only a few times. The gene calls are TRBV5-1 and TRBJ2-7, with TRBD1 as a possible D gene (6 bases). The CDR3 loop spans 13 amino acids. Trimming removed 4 bases from V and 6 bases from J, with 14 bases in between. From germline, CDR1 is SGHRS and CDR2 YFSETQ. In DNA, the CDR3 is TGCGCCAGCAGCCTGTTGACAGGATCCGAGCAGTACTTC. Translated, it gives CASSLLTGSEQYF.

The chain is built from TRBV7-2 and TRBJ2-5, with D perhaps assigned TRBD1 or TRBD2 (5 bases each). This CDR3 contains 14 residues. Germline V gene sequence: CDR1 SGHTA, CDR2 FQGNSA. Trimming removed 2 bases from V and 5 bases from J, with 12 bases in between. DNA of the CDR3: TGTGCCAGCAGCTTACGTTGGGGGACGGAGACCCAGTACTTC. Protein product: CASSLRWGTETQYF.

The gene calls are TRBV20-1 and TRBJ2-1; weak D call: TRBD2 (5 bases). Trimming took off 0 bases at V and 0 bases at J, with 12 bases between the two ends. The CDR3 runs 16 residues. Germline lookup yields CDR1 DFQATT and CDR2 SNEGSKA (reference sequence). CDR3 protein: CSARDPAGGSYNEQFF. DNA of the CDR3: TGCAGTGCTAGAGATCCCGCGGGCGGCTCCTACAATGAGCAGTTCTTC.

This clonotype was seen a handful of times. CDR3 nucleotides: TGTGCCAGCAGCTTGCATCCCAGGGGTTATACTGAAGCTTTCTTT. Amino acids: CASSLHPRGYTEAFF. The V and J genes are TRBV5-6 and TRBJ1-1, with D possibly matching TRBD1 (6 bases). V was cut by 1 base and J by 5 bases, with 15 bases left in between. Looked up from germline, CDR1 is SGHDT and CDR2 is YYEEEE. CDR3 length: 15 amino acids.

This clonotype was seen more than once but under ten times. The CDR3 protein is CASKLKPGTSGRGETQYF. The CDR3 nucleotides read TGTGCCAGCAAGTTAAAACCCGGGACTAGCGGGAGGGGTGAGACCCAGTACTTC. The genes are TRBV2 and TRBJ2-5; 16 bases line up with TRBD2. V shed 7 bases and J 5 bases; nucleotides not matched to a gene: 13. This CDR3 region has 18 residues. CDR1 is SNHLY and CDR2 is FYNNEI in the germline V gene.

The chain couples TRBV24-1 to TRBJ2-3; 11 bases align to TRBD2. Unmatched junction bases numbered 10, after V lost 2 bases and J lost 1 base. The CDR3 is 19 amino acids. Per germline, CDR1 KGHDR and CDR2 SFDVKD. Here the CDR3 reads CATSDSGTSGSRGTDTQYF. CDR3 DNA: TGTGCCACCAGTGATTCCGGGACTAGCGGAAGTCGTGGCACAGATACGCAGTATTTT.

This clonotype was counted many times. The chain couples TRBV5-1 to TRBJ2-1; 7 bases are a match to TRBD2. This CDR3 has 16 amino acids. From germline, CDR1 is SGHRS and CDR2 YFSETQ. V dropped 0 bases and J dropped 0; count of bases not matched to a gene: 3. CDR3 sequence reads: CASSLAGGSSYNEQFF. CDR3 nucleotide sequence: TGCGCCAGCAGCTTGGCGGGGGGAAGCTCCTACAATGAGCAGTTCTTC.

The chain recombines TRBV20-1 with TRBJ1-1; 7 positions agree with TRBD1. The germline CDR1 and CDR2 sequences are DFQATT and SNEGSKA (reference sequence). This CDR3 spans 15 amino acids. Trimming removed 3 bases from V and 0 bases from J; junction bases left unmatched: 7. The CDR3 here is CSASAQGTMNTEAFF. The CDR3 DNA reads as TGCAGTGCTAGCGCACAGGGGACCATGAACACTGAAGCTTTCTTT.